The rows below give T cell receptor beta chains drawn from one sample of a study of identical twins. MiXCR, applied by TCRdb to the 5' RACE reads, yields one record per CDR3 protein. The sample holds around 570,000 distinct CDR3 sequences, just under 10% seen once. The same data also went into a second study, on yellow fever vaccine responses in identical twins.

The sequenced sample was PBMCs. Receptor source: a young woman in good health. Both conserved end residues are part of each CDR3. D genes are given only for firm matches. Clone size is stated in some rows and not others, as once, few, many or a class when expanded.

d_gene: -
v_gene: TRBV6-1
j_gene: TRBJ2-1
abundance: few
CDR3aa: CASSLLGVDALGEQFF
CDR3nt: TGTGCCAGCAGCCTTCTCGGGGTGGACGCCTTGGGTGAGCAGTTCTTC

d_gene: TRBD2
v_gene: TRBV6-1
j_gene: TRBJ2-2
abundance: few
CDR3aa: CASTPRGGDTGELFF
CDR3nt: TGTGCCAGCACGCCCCGGGGGGGGGACACCGGGGAGCTGTTTTTT

d_gene: -
v_gene: TRBV21-1
j_gene: TRBJ2-3
abundance: many
CDR3aa: CASSPRASGKVSTDTQYF
CDR3nt: TGTGCCAGCAGCCCCCGGGCTAGCGGGAAAGTTAGCACAGATACGCAGTATTTT

d_gene: -
v_gene: TRBV20-1
j_gene: TRBJ2-3
abundance: many
CDR3aa: CSARWGDTQYF
CDR3nt: TGCAGTGCTAGGTGGGGAGATACGCAGTATTTT

d_gene: -
v_gene: TRBV12-3/TRBV12-4
j_gene: TRBJ2-2
abundance: -
CDR3aa: CASNSAGPTNTGELFF
CDR3nt: TGTGCCAGCAACTCGGCGGGACCAACGAACACCGGGGAGCTGTTTTTT

d_gene: -
v_gene: TRBV6-6
j_gene: TRBJ1-5
abundance: -
CDR3aa: CASMGVENQPQHF
CDR3nt: TGTGCCAGCATGGGGGTAGAGAATCAGCCCCAGCATTTT

d_gene: TRBD2
v_gene: TRBV7-8
j_gene: TRBJ2-2
abundance: once
CDR3aa: CASSFPSGRTGELFF
CDR3nt: TGTGCCAGCAGCTTCCCTAGCGGGAGGACCGGGGAGCTGTTTTTT

d_gene: TRBD2
v_gene: TRBV7-2
j_gene: TRBJ2-4
abundance: few
CDR3aa: CASSIFRGGPKNIQYF
CDR3nt: TGTGCCAGCAGCATCTTCCGGGGGGGGCCCAAAAACATTCAGTACTTC

d_gene: -
v_gene: TRBV7-9
j_gene: TRBJ2-5
abundance: -
CDR3aa: CASRQSGGGARETQYF
CDR3nt: TGTGCCAGCAGACAAAGTGGAGGGGGGGCGAGGGAGACCCAGTACTTC

d_gene: -
v_gene: TRBV6-2/TRBV6-3
j_gene: TRBJ2-2
abundance: -
CDR3aa: CASSRSRGSNTGELFF
CDR3nt: TGTGCCAGCAGCCGCTCCCGGGGATCGAACACCGGGGAGCTGTTTTTT

d_gene: TRBD1
v_gene: TRBV24-1
j_gene: TRBJ2-6
abundance: -
CDR3aa: CATSDATGAGANVLTF
CDR3nt: TGTGCCACCAGTGACGCGACAGGGGCTGGGGCCAACGTCCTGACTTTC

d_gene: TRBD1
v_gene: TRBV6-2/TRBV6-3
j_gene: TRBJ1-2
abundance: many
CDR3aa: CASSGPGQGYGYTF
CDR3nt: TGTGCCAGCAGTGGTCCCGGACAGGGCTATGGCTACACCTTC

d_gene: -
v_gene: TRBV6-1
j_gene: TRBJ2-3
abundance: -
CDR3aa: CASRAVGAEDTQYF
CDR3nt: TGTGCCAGCAGGGCGGTGGGGGCGGAAGATACGCAGTATTTT

d_gene: TRBD2
v_gene: TRBV20-1
j_gene: TRBJ2-1
abundance: -
CDR3aa: CSAPLRGKPYNEQFF
CDR3nt: TGCAGTGCACCACTGCGGGGGAAACCTTACAATGAGCAGTTCTTC

d_gene: -
v_gene: TRBV12-3/TRBV12-4
j_gene: TRBJ2-7
abundance: many
CDR3aa: CASSLSRDYEQYF
CDR3nt: TGTGCCAGCAGTTTGTCCAGAGACTACGAGCAGTACTTC

d_gene: TRBD1
v_gene: TRBV12-3/TRBV12-4
j_gene: TRBJ1-4
abundance: many
CDR3aa: CASSPGGRTNEKLFF
CDR3nt: TGTGCCAGCAGTCCAGGGGGCAGAACTAATGAAAAACTGTTTTTT

d_gene: -
v_gene: TRBV4-2
j_gene: TRBJ1-1
abundance: many
CDR3aa: CASSQDGGGATEAFF
CDR3nt: TGTGCCAGCAGCCAAGATGGGGGGGGGGCGACTGAAGCTTTCTTT

d_gene: -
v_gene: TRBV28
j_gene: TRBJ2-3
abundance: few
CDR3aa: CTVDSGLTDTQYF
CDR3nt: TGTACGGTGGATAGCGGCCTCACAGATACGCAGTATTTT

d_gene: TRBD2
v_gene: TRBV11-2
j_gene: TRBJ2-1
abundance: -
CDR3aa: CASSLDGLAGVEQFF
CDR3nt: TGTGCCAGCAGCTTAGATGGTCTAGCGGGAGTTGAGCAGTTCTTC

d_gene: -
v_gene: TRBV7-9
j_gene: TRBJ2-7
abundance: few
CDR3aa: CASSSRLALSSYEQYF
CDR3nt: TGTGCCAGCAGCTCCAGGCTAGCCCTCAGCTCCTACGAGCAGTACTTC

d_gene: -
v_gene: TRBV25-1
j_gene: TRBJ2-2
abundance: few
CDR3aa: CASSDPGLDTGELFF
CDR3nt: TGTGCCAGCAGTGACCCCGGGTTAGACACCGGGGAGCTGTTTTTT

d_gene: TRBD1
v_gene: TRBV7-6
j_gene: TRBJ2-2
abundance: many
CDR3aa: CASSFTPDRGSNTGELFF
CDR3nt: TGTGCCAGCAGCTTCACCCCGGACAGGGGGTCGAACACCGGGGAGCTGTTTTTT

d_gene: -
v_gene: TRBV6-2/TRBV6-3
j_gene: TRBJ2-7
abundance: -
CDR3aa: CASSQDGQRVSYEQYF
CDR3nt: TGTGCCAGCAGCCAAGACGGACAACGGGTCTCCTACGAGCAGTACTTC

d_gene: TRBD1
v_gene: TRBV28
j_gene: TRBJ2-7
abundance: -
CDR3aa: CASNKPGQPYEQYF
CDR3nt: TGTGCCAGCAACAAACCGGGACAGCCCTACGAGCAGTACTTC

d_gene: TRBD1
v_gene: TRBV12-3/TRBV12-4
j_gene: TRBJ2-7
abundance: many
CDR3aa: CASSFGTGKYEQYF
CDR3nt: TGTGCCAGCAGTTTCGGGACAGGGAAATACGAGCAGTACTTC

d_gene: TRBD2
v_gene: TRBV2
j_gene: TRBJ2-3
abundance: -
CDR3aa: CAFSLPNQAGGTTDTQYF
CDR3nt: TGTGCCTTCAGTTTGCCCAACCAAGCGGGAGGAACTACAGATACGCAGTATTTT

d_gene: -
v_gene: TRBV27
j_gene: TRBJ2-3
abundance: few
CDR3aa: CASSSIITDTQYF
CDR3nt: TGTGCCAGCAGTTCCATCATCACAGATACGCAGTATTTT

d_gene: -
v_gene: TRBV24-1
j_gene: TRBJ2-7
abundance: -
CDR3aa: CATSDPDSYEQYF
CDR3nt: TGTGCCACCAGTGATCCAGACTCCTACGAGCAGTACTTC

d_gene: -
v_gene: TRBV29-1
j_gene: TRBJ2-3
abundance: few
CDR3aa: CSVEDTGSTDTQYF
CDR3nt: TGCAGCGTTGAGGATACAGGTAGCACAGATACGCAGTATTTT

d_gene: TRBD2
v_gene: TRBV11-2
j_gene: TRBJ2-1
abundance: -
CDR3aa: CASSSPTRLAGPYNEQFF
CDR3nt: TGTGCCAGCAGCTCACCAACGCGGCTAGCGGGCCCTTACAATGAGCAGTTCTTC

d_gene: TRBD1
v_gene: TRBV12-3/TRBV12-4
j_gene: TRBJ1-2
abundance: many
CDR3aa: CASSLLGGFYGYTF
CDR3nt: TGTGCCAGCAGTTTGCTAGGGGGCTTCTATGGCTACACCTTC

d_gene: -
v_gene: TRBV7-9
j_gene: TRBJ1-1
abundance: -
CDR3aa: CATRGGTEAFF
CDR3nt: TGTGCCACTAGGGGCGGCACTGAAGCTTTCTTT

d_gene: -
v_gene: TRBV29-1
j_gene: TRBJ2-7
abundance: -
CDR3aa: CSVEEDRGTDSYEQYF
CDR3nt: TGCAGCGTTGAAGAAGATAGGGGGACGGATTCCTACGAGCAGTACTTC

d_gene: TRBD1
v_gene: TRBV29-1
j_gene: TRBJ2-7
abundance: -
CDR3aa: CSVGSGQFVGYEQYF
CDR3nt: TGCAGCGTTGGCTCGGGACAGTTCGTGGGCTACGAGCAGTACTTC

d_gene: TRBD1
v_gene: TRBV12-3/TRBV12-4
j_gene: TRBJ2-1
abundance: -
CDR3aa: CASSLALTGGSYNEQFF
CDR3nt: TGTGCCAGCAGTTTAGCGCTGACAGGGGGGTCCTACAATGAGCAGTTCTTC

d_gene: -
v_gene: TRBV7-8
j_gene: TRBJ1-4
abundance: few
CDR3aa: CASSVDGLPNEKLFF
CDR3nt: TGTGCCAGCAGCGTGGACGGACTGCCTAATGAAAAACTGTTTTTT

d_gene: TRBD1
v_gene: TRBV5-1
j_gene: TRBJ1-6
abundance: many
CDR3aa: CASSSFWDSESNSPLHF
CDR3nt: TGCGCCAGCAGCTCTTTTTGGGACAGCGAAAGCAATTCACCCCTCCACTTT

d_gene: TRBD1
v_gene: TRBV20-1
j_gene: TRBJ1-4
abundance: many
CDR3aa: CSARQTGGNEKLFF
CDR3nt: TGCAGTGCTAGACAGACAGGGGGCAATGAAAAACTGTTTTTT

d_gene: TRBD1
v_gene: TRBV7-3
j_gene: TRBJ2-2
abundance: many
CDR3aa: CASSSPGQEPNTGELFF
CDR3nt: TGTGCCAGCAGCTCCCCGGGACAGGAGCCGAACACCGGGGAGCTGTTTTTT

d_gene: -
v_gene: TRBV6-5
j_gene: TRBJ2-1
abundance: few
CDR3aa: CASSYWGDFNNEQFF
CDR3nt: TGTGCCAGCAGTTACTGGGGAGACTTCAACAATGAGCAGTTCTTC

d_gene: -
v_gene: TRBV6-5
j_gene: TRBJ2-5
abundance: -
CDR3aa: CASSLTGTQVRKTQYF
CDR3nt: TGTGCCAGCAGTTTAACCGGGACCCAAGTTCGGAAGACCCAGTACTTC

d_gene: TRBD2
v_gene: TRBV3-1
j_gene: TRBJ2-3
abundance: many
CDR3aa: CASSQAPSGGATGRTDTQYF
CDR3nt: TGTGCCAGCAGCCAAGCCCCTAGCGGGGGGGCTACCGGACGCACAGATACGCAGTATTTT

d_gene: -
v_gene: TRBV2
j_gene: TRBJ2-7
abundance: -
CDR3aa: CASTSEEEQTYEQYF
CDR3nt: TGTGCCAGCACCTCCGAGGAGGAGCAGACCTACGAGCAGTACTTC

d_gene: -
v_gene: TRBV4-2
j_gene: TRBJ2-1
abundance: few
CDR3aa: CASSQDGGDYNEQFF
CDR3nt: TGTGCCAGCAGCCAAGATGGGGGAGATTACAATGAGCAGTTCTTC

d_gene: -
v_gene: TRBV29-1
j_gene: TRBJ2-2
abundance: many
CDR3aa: CSVVDTGELFF
CDR3nt: TGCAGTGTTGTGGACACCGGGGAGCTGTTTTTT

d_gene: TRBD1
v_gene: TRBV27
j_gene: TRBJ2-3
abundance: -
CDR3aa: CASKTGIVTDTQYF
CDR3nt: TGTGCCAGCAAGACAGGGATTGTCACAGATACGCAGTATTTT

d_gene: -
v_gene: TRBV6-2/TRBV6-3
j_gene: TRBJ2-3
abundance: many
CDR3aa: CASNQREGRRDTQYF
CDR3nt: TGTGCCAGCAACCAGCGAGAGGGACGACGAGATACGCAGTATTTT

d_gene: -
v_gene: TRBV11-3
j_gene: TRBJ2-3
abundance: -
CDR3aa: CASSLLVGAQDTQYF
CDR3nt: TGTGCCAGCAGCTTATTGGTCGGAGCACAAGATACGCAGTATTTT

d_gene: TRBD1
v_gene: TRBV29-1
j_gene: TRBJ2-5
abundance: many
CDR3aa: CSGATGNQETQYF
CDR3nt: TGCAGCGGGGCGACAGGGAACCAAGAGACCCAGTACTTC

d_gene: -
v_gene: TRBV15
j_gene: TRBJ2-7
abundance: -
CDR3aa: CATSRVGQVSYEQYF
CDR3nt: TGTGCCACCAGCAGAGTAGGTCAGGTCTCCTACGAGCAGTACTTC

d_gene: TRBD2
v_gene: TRBV7-3
j_gene: TRBJ2-3
abundance: few
CDR3aa: CASSLTLAGGPSDTQYF
CDR3nt: TGTGCCAGCAGCTTAACTCTAGCGGGGGGGCCATCAGATACGCAGTATTTT

d_gene: -
v_gene: TRBV29-1
j_gene: TRBJ2-1
abundance: few
CDR3aa: CSVALRVNEQFF
CDR3nt: TGCAGCGTTGCGTTAAGGGTGAATGAGCAGTTCTTC

d_gene: -
v_gene: TRBV28
j_gene: TRBJ1-2
abundance: many
CDR3aa: CASSFSSSGGYGYTF
CDR3nt: TGTGCCAGCAGTTTCTCCTCCTCTGGCGGCTATGGCTACACCTTC

d_gene: TRBD2
v_gene: TRBV7-2
j_gene: TRBJ2-3
abundance: -
CDR3aa: CASSRSGGPGDTQYF
CDR3nt: TGTGCCAGCAGCAGAAGCGGGGGGCCAGGGGATACGCAGTATTTT

d_gene: TRBD1
v_gene: TRBV24-1
j_gene: TRBJ2-1
abundance: many
CDR3aa: CATSESRGSSYNEQFF
CDR3nt: TGTGCCACCAGTGAGTCCAGGGGGAGCTCCTACAATGAGCAGTTCTTC